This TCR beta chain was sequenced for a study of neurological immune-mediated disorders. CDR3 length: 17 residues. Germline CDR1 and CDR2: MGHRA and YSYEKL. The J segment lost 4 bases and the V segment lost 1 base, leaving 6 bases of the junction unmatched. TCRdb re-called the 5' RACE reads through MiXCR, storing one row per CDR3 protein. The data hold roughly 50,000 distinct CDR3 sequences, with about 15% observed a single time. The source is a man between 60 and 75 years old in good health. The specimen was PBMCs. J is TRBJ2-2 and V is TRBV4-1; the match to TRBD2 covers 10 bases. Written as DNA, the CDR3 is TGCGCCAGCAGCCAAGTTGCCCTAGCGGGAGTCACCGGGGAGCTGTTTTTT. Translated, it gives CASSQVALAGVTGELFF.